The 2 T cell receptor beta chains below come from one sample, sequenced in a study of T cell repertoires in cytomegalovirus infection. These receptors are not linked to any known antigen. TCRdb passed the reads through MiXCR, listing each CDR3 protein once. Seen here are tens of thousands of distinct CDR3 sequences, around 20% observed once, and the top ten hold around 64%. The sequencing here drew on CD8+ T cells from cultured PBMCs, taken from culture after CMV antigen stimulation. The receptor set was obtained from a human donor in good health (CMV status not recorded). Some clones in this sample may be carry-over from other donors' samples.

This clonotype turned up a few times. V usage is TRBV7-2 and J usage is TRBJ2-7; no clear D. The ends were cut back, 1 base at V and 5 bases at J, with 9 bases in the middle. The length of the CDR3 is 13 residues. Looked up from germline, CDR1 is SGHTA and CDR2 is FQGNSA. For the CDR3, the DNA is TGTGCCAGCAGCTTAGACCGGAAAAACGAGCAGTACTTC. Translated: CASSLDRKNEQYF. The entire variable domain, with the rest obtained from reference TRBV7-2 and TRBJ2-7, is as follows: GAGVSQSPSNKVTEKGKDVELRCDPISGHTALYWYRQSLGQGLEFLIYFQGNSAPDKSGLPSDRFSAERTGGSVSTLTIQRTQQEDSAVYLCASSLDRKNEQYFGPGTRLTVT.

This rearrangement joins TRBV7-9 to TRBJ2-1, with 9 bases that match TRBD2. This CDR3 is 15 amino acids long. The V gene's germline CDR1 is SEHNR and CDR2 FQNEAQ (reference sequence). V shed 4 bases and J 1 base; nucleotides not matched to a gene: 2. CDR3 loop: CASSSLAGSYNEQFF. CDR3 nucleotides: TGTGCCAGCAGCTCTCTAGCGGGATCCTACAATGAGCAGTTCTTC.